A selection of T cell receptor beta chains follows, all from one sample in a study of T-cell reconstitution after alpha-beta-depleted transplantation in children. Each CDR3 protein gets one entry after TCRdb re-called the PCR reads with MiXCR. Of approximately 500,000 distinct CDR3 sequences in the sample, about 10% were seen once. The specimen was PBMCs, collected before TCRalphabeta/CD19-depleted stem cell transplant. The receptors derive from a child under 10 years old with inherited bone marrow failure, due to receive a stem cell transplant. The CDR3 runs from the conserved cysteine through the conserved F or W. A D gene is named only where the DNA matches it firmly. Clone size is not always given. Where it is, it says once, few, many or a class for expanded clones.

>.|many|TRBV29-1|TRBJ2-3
CSVERNTDTQYF
TGCAGCGTAGAACGTAACACAGATACGCAGTATTTT
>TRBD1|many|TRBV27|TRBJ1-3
CASSLRRGRRNTIYF
TGTGCCAGCAGTTTACGCAGGGGGCGTAGAAACACCATATATTTT
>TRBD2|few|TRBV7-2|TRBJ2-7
CASSLEGGRAYEQYF
TGTGCCAGCAGCTTAGAGGGCGGGAGGGCTTACGAGCAGTACTTC
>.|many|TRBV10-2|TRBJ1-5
CASSEDRGGQPQHF
TGCGCCAGCAGTGAAGACCGGGGAGGTCAGCCCCAGCATTTT
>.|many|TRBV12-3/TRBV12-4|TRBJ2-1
CASTNMAGSWYEQFF
TGTGCCAGCACTAATATGGCAGGATCTTGGTATGAGCAGTTCTTC
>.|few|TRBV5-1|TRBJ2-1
CASSFTPGRNYNEQFF
TGCGCCAGCAGCTTTACCCCGGGACGGAACTACAATGAGCAGTTCTTC
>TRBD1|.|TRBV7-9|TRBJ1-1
CASSSGQGARTEAFF
TGTGCCAGCAGCTCCGGACAGGGGGCGCGTACTGAAGCTTTCTTT
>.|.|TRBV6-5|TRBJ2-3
CASSSTRWGLPDTQYF
TGTGCCAGCAGTTCCACCCGGTGGGGGCTCCCAGATACGCAGTATTTT
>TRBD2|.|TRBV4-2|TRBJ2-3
CASSQEVGPGLAIGNTQYF
TGTGCCAGCAGCCAAGAAGTGGGGCCGGGACTAGCGATTGGAAATACGCAGTATTTT
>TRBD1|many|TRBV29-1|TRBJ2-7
CSVDISDRGSYEQYF
TGCAGCGTTGATATTTCAGACAGGGGCTCCTACGAGCAGTACTTC
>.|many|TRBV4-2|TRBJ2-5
CASSQVARGIKETQYF
TGTGCCAGCAGCCAAGTCGCACGGGGTATTAAAGAGACCCAGTACTTC
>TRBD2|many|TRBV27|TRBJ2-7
CASSLSGGSTYEQYF
TGTGCCAGCAGTTTGTCCGGCGGGAGTACCTACGAGCAGTACTTC
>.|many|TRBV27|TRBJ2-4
CASSDREAKNIQYF
TGTGCCAGCAGTGATAGGGAGGCCAAAAACATTCAGTACTTC
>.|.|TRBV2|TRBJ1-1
CASSQVSMNTEAFF
TGTGCCAGCAGTCAGGTGAGTATGAACACTGAAGCTTTCTTT
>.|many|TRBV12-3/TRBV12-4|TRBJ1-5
CASSFWGDLDQPQHF
TGTGCCAGCAGTTTCTGGGGGGATCTCGATCAGCCCCAGCATTTT
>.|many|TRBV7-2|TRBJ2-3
CASSLGLRGGDTQYF
TGTGCCAGCAGCTTGGGACTCCGAGGAGGGGATACGCAGTATTTT
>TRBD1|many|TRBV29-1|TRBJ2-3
CSVGTGADTQYF
TGCAGCGTAGGCACAGGGGCAGATACGCAGTATTTT
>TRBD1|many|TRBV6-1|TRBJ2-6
CASRKVHGTGFSGANVLTF
TGTGCCAGCAGGAAAGTCCATGGGACAGGGTTCTCTGGGGCCAACGTCCTGACTTTC
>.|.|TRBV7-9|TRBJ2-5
CASSFMTQETQYF
TGTGCCAGCAGCTTTATGACACAAGAGACCCAGTACTTC
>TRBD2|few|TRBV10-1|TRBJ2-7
CASSEAFAGEFPYEQYF
TGCGCCAGCAGTGAGGCCTTTGCGGGAGAGTTTCCCTACGAGCAGTACTTC
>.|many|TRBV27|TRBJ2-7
CASSNYYEQYF
TGTGCCAGCAGTAACTACTACGAGCAGTACTTC
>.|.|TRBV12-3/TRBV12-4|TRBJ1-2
CASSFFPDPSQSAYGYTF
TGTGCCAGCAGTTTTTTCCCCGACCCTTCTCAGTCAGCCTATGGCTACACCTTC
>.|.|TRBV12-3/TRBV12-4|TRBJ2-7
CASSFDPDYEQYF
TGTGCCAGCAGCTTCGACCCGGACTACGAGCAGTACTTC
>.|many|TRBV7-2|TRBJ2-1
CASSYSSSSYNEQFF
TGTGCCAGCAGCTATTCCAGCTCGTCCTACAATGAGCAGTTCTTC
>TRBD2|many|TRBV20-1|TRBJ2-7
CSARTSGRWEQYF
TGCAGTGCTAGAACTAGCGGACGTTGGGAGCAGTACTTC
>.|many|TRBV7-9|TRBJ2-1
CASSPRTGISYNEQFF
TGTGCCAGCAGCCCCCGGACTGGGATCTCCTACAATGAGCAGTTCTTC
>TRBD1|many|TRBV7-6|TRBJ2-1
CASSAPDRLGGNEQFF
TGTGCCAGCAGCGCCCCGGACAGGCTAGGGGGCAATGAGCAGTTCTTC
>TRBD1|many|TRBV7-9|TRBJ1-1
CASSLTTGGTEAFF
TGTGCCAGCAGCTTAACGACAGGGGGCACTGAAGCTTTCTTT
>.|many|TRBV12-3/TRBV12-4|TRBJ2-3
CASRPASTDTQYF
TGTGCCAGCAGGCCTGCTAGCACAGATACGCAGTATTTT
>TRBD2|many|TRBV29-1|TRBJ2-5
CSVDGTSGRWGETQYF
TGCAGCGTTGATGGGACTAGCGGGAGATGGGGCGAGACCCAGTACTTC
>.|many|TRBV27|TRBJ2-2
CASSYGAYTGELFF
TGTGCCAGCAGTTACGGGGCCTACACCGGGGAGCTGTTTTTT
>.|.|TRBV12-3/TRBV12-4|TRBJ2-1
CASSLTRGANEQFF
TGTGCCAGCAGTTTGACGCGAGGGGCCAATGAGCAGTTCTTC
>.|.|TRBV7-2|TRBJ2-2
CANSRGLSAYGELFF
TGTGCTAACTCTCGGGGCCTCTCGGCCTACGGGGAGCTGTTTTTT
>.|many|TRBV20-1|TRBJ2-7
CSARELASNYEQYF
TGCAGTGCTAGAGAACTTGCCAGCAACTACGAGCAGTACTTC
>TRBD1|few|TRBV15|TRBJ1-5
CATSRGQGDQPQHF
TGTGCCACCAGCAGGGGACAGGGGGATCAGCCCCAGCATTTT
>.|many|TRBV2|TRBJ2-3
CATPGSQPDTQYF
TGTGCCACCCCCGGGAGCCAGCCAGATACGCAGTATTTT
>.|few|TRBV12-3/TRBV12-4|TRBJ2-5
CASSLEGWHQETQYF
TGTGCCAGCAGTCTTGAGGGATGGCATCAAGAGACCCAGTACTTC
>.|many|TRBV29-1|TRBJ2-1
CSVAGTLGPNEQFF
TGCAGCGTTGCTGGGACACTCGGTCCTAATGAGCAGTTCTTC
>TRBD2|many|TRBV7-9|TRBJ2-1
CASSYVPGLAGDNEQFF
TGTGCCAGCAGCTATGTCCCGGGACTAGCGGGTGACAATGAGCAGTTCTTC
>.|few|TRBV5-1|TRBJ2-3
CASSLGRIGNTQYF
TGCGCCAGCAGCTTGGGCCGGATCGGAAATACGCAGTATTTT
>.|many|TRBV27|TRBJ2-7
CASSWGGQYEQYF
TGTGCCAGCAGTTGGGGGGGACAGTACGAGCAGTACTTC
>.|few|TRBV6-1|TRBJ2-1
CASNRVRGTYNEQFF
TGTGCCAGCAACCGAGTACGGGGGACATACAATGAGCAGTTCTTC